This T cell receptor beta chain appears in the sequencing data of a study of OX40 agonist ivuxolimab in advanced cancers. The data were produced by immunoSEQ multiplex PCR, yet TCRdb's version contains in-frame clones alone and is incomplete. Of some 76,000 clones listed, roughly 90% are singletons. The V end lost 5 bases, the J end lost 1 base, and 11 bases lay between the germline ends. CDR1 is MNHEY and CDR2 is SMNVEV in the germline V gene (reference sequence). The length of the CDR3 is 14 residues. The specimen comprised CD4+ or CD8+ T cells sorted from blood, sampled in a trial of the OX40 agonist ivuxolimab. This clonotype was sampled from an adult with an advanced solid tumor such as melanoma, head and neck, liver or kidney cancer. The V gene is TRBV27, the J gene TRBJ1-1; D uncertain. This CDR3 reads CASSPLGSNTEAFF. CDR3 in DNA: TGTGCCAGCAGTCCCCTCGGCTCGAACACTGAAGCTTTCTTT.